These 19 T cell receptor beta chains were all obtained from the same sample, sequenced in a study of cytomegalovirus exposure and HLA in healthy donors. PCR used 60 Vbeta primers and 13 Jbeta primers. Profiling relied on immunoSEQ multiplex PCR, and the TCRdb table lists in-frame clones only, not all of them. The sample records 220,000 or so clones, roughly 70% being singletons. The source material was PBMCs. The receptors come from a woman in her 30s in good health and CMV-seronegative.

V gene TRBV25-1 combines with J gene TRBJ1-1, with 7 nucleotides matching TRBD1. CDR1 and CDR2 (germline): MGHDK, SYGVNS. The V and J ends lost 8 bases and 0 bases, in that order; junction bases with no gene match: 3. The CDR3 runs 13 residues. CDR3 protein: CASGGQLNTEAFF. CDR3 sequence (DNA): TGTGCCAGCGGGGGACAGCTGAACACTGAAGCTTTCTTT.

The rearrangement joins TRBV27 to TRBJ2-3, with 13 nucleotides matching TRBD2. The CDR3 is made up of 17 amino acids. The V gene end was trimmed by 7 bases and the J gene end by 4 bases; junction bases not matched to a gene: 11. The germline V gene has CDR1 MNHEY and CDR2 SMNVEV (reference sequence). The CDR3 nucleotides are TGTGCCAGCATTGGGACTAGCGGGATCGGCCAGGCAGATACGCAGTATTTT. Protein: CASIGTSGIGQADTQYF.

This rearrangement joins TRBV5-1 to TRBJ2-2; weak D call: TRBD2 (6 bases). The CDR3 consists of 14 residues. CDR1 is SGHRS, CDR2 YFSETQ, per germline. Trimming took off 4 bases at V and 6 bases at J, with 13 bases between the two ends. The CDR3 protein is CASSQTLAPGELFF. CDR3 bases: TGCGCCAGCAGCCAGACCCTAGCGCCCGGGGAGCTGTTTTTT.

The chain combines TRBV30 with TRBJ1-1, with TRBD1 matching 9 bases. Losses at the gene ends were 4 bases for V and 5 bases for J; bases not matched to a gene: 5. Germline CDR1 GTSNPN, CDR2 SVGIG (reference sequence). This CDR3 is 13 amino acids long. CDR3 in DNA: TGTGCCTGGAACAGGGGGCCGGAGACTGAAGCTTTCTTT. Encoded protein: CAWNRGPETEAFF. The complete variable domain, with remaining parts taken from reference TRBV30 and TRBJ1-1, reads SQTIHQWPATLVQPVGSPLSLECTVEGTSNPNLYWYRQAAGRGLQLLFYSVGIGQISSEVPQNLSASRPQDRQFILSSKKLLLSDSGFYLCAWNRGPETEAFFGQGTRLTVV.

This chain uses TRBV27 with TRBJ2-7; D perhaps matches TRBD2 (5 bases). CDR1 and CDR2 from the germline V gene are MNHEY and SMNVEV (reference sequence). V was clipped by 2 bases and J by 1 base, with 9 bases between them. The CDR3 runs 14 residues. This chain's CDR3 is CASSLRGTSYEQYF. CDR3 nucleotides: TGTGCCAGCAGTTTACGGGGTACGTCCTACGAGCAGTACTTC.

The V and J genes are TRBV11-3 and TRBJ2-7; TRBD2 might be the D (6 bases). The germline gives CDR1 SGHNT, CDR2 YENEEA. This CDR3 is 17 amino acids long. V was clipped by 3 bases and J by 4 bases, with 22 bases between them. The CDR3 loop is CASSFTLAQGWAYEQYF. Written as DNA, the CDR3 is TGTGCCAGCAGCTTCACGCTAGCGCAAGGCTGGGCGTACGAGCAGTACTTC.

The chain has TRBV5-4 and TRBJ2-5; D gene ambiguous. V lost 0 bases, J lost 2 bases, and 11 bases lay in between. The germline V gene has CDR1 SGHNT and CDR2 YYREEE (reference sequence). CDR3 size: 15 residues. The chain's CDR3 is CASSLAPSFQETQYF. CDR3 bases: TGTGCCAGCAGCTTGGCCCCGAGCTTTCAAGAGACCCAGTACTTC. The whole variable domain, remainder taken from reference TRBV5-4 and TRBJ2-5, is ETGVTQSPTHLIKTRGQQVTLRCSSQSGHNTVSWYQQALGQGPQFIFQYYREEENGRGNFPPRFSGLQFPNYSSELNVNALELDDSALYLCASSLAPSFQETQYFGPGTRLLVL.

The chain uses TRBV5-6 and TRBJ1-5; D is possibly TRBD1 (5 bases). V was pared by 0 bases and J by 7 bases, with 17 bases between. The CDR3 totals 16 residues. Germline assignment: CDR1 SGHDT and CDR2 YYEEEE. CDR3 nucleotide sequence: TGTGCCAGCAGCTTGGGGCCACCCGGGGGTGGGCAGCCCCAGCATTTT. It codes for CASSLGPPGGGQPQHF.

The chain couples TRBV25-1 to TRBJ2-3; no definite D call. Germline V gives CDR1 MGHDK, CDR2 SYGVNS. V was trimmed by 2 bases and J by 0 bases, leaving 9 bases between them. CDR3 size: 15 residues. This chain's CDR3 is CASSEPAGSTDTQYF. CDR3 DNA: TGTGCCAGCAGTGAACCCGCCGGGAGCACAGATACGCAGTATTTT.

The V and J genes are TRBV7-9 and TRBJ1-2; D remains ambiguous. Germline CDR1 and CDR2: SEHNR and FQNEAQ (reference sequence). The CDR3 contains 15 residues. Trimming removed 5 bases from V and 2 bases from J, with 15 bases in between. The CDR3 coding sequence is TGTGCCAGCAGCGCAAGCGCTGCGGGGAACTATGGCTACACCTTC. Its translation is CASSASAAGNYGYTF.

The rearrangement joins TRBV6-5 to TRBJ2-1, with a weak D call TRBD1 (6 bases). The V and J ends lost 5 bases and 7 bases respectively, with 12 bases between them. This CDR3 has 13 amino acids. Germline assignment: CDR1 MNHEY and CDR2 SVGAGI. CDR3 sequence (DNA): TGTGCCAGCAGTGTCATAAGGGGGAATGAGCAGTTCTTC. It specifies CASSVIRGNEQFF.

This rearrangement joins TRBV27 to TRBJ1-2; 10 nucleotides agree with TRBD1. CDR1 MNHEY and CDR2 SMNVEV come from the germline V gene (reference sequence). The trim removed 2 bases at V and 5 bases at J, leaving 5 bases unmatched. The CDR3 runs to 15 residues. The CDR3 here is CASSLDDRGQYGYTF. The CDR3 nucleotides are TGTGCCAGCAGTTTAGATGACAGGGGGCAATATGGCTACACCTTC.

V and J are TRBV2 and TRBJ1-5, with TRBD1 identical over 8 bases. This CDR3 is built from 14 residues. J lost 7 bases, V lost 6 bases, and 8 bases had no gene match. Germline CDR1 SNHLY, CDR2 FYNNEI. CDR3: CASRGQGEGQPQHF. In nucleotides, the CDR3 is TGTGCCAGCAGAGGACAGGGCGAGGGGCAGCCCCAGCATTTT. The complete variable domain, with remaining parts taken from reference TRBV2 and TRBJ1-5, reads EPEVTQTPSHQVTQMGQEVILRCVPISNHLYFYWYRQILGQKVEFLVSFYNNEISEKSEIFDDQFSVERPDGSNFTLKIRSTKLEDSAMYFCASRGQGEGQPQHFGDGTRLSIL.

J is TRBJ2-1 and V is TRBV11-1, with 7 positions matching TRBD2. Germline CDR1 SGHAT, CDR2 FQDESV (reference sequence). The CDR3 runs 15 residues. The junction had 7 bases not matched to a gene; V was cut back by 4 bases and J by 4 bases. The CDR3 DNA follows: TGTGCCAGCAGCTCGAGCGGGACCGGTTACAATGAGCAGTTCTTC. Translation gives CASSSSGTGYNEQFF. Using reference TRBV11-1 and TRBJ2-1 for the parts outside the CDR3, the full variable domain is EAEVAQSPRYKITEKSQAVAFWCDPISGHATLYWYRQILGQGPELLVQFQDESVVDDSQLPKDRFSAERLKGVDSTLKIQPAELGDSAMYLCASSSSGTGYNEQFFGPGTRLTVL.

The chain carries TRBV11-1 and TRBJ2-5; D is uncertain. The CDR3 runs 12 residues. V was trimmed by 5 bases and J by 3 bases, leaving 7 bases between them. Germline V lookup: CDR1 SGHAT, CDR2 FQDESV (reference sequence). In nucleotides, the CDR3 is TGTGCCAGCAGCCCAATTGAAGAGACCCAGTACTTC. Translated: CASSPIEETQYF.

J is TRBJ2-7 and V is TRBV27; TRBD1 matches at 7 bases. V gave up 6 bases and J gave up 5 bases; unmatched junction bases: 4. Germline-derived CDR1 and CDR2 are MNHEY and SMNVEV (reference sequence). The CDR3 runs 12 residues. CDR3 nucleotide sequence: TGTGCCAGCAGCTCCACAGGGGACGAGCAGTACTTC. This encodes CASSSTGDEQYF.

The CDR3 reads CASSQETADTQYF. For the CDR3, the DNA is TGCGCCAGCAGCCAAGAAACAGCAGATACGCAGTATTTT. The J gene is TRBJ2-3, the V gene TRBV4-1; D remains unclear. The CDR3 runs 13 residues. The ends were cut back, 0 bases at V and 4 bases at J, with 5 bases in the middle. Germline values: CDR1 MGHRA, CDR2 YSYEKL.

The chain is built from TRBV5-4 and TRBJ1-1; the D is unclear. The V gene lost 1 base and the J gene lost 0 bases, with 7 bases spanning the gap. Germline CDR1 reads SGHNT; CDR2 reads YYREEE (reference sequence). The CDR3 totals 14 residues. The CDR3 DNA reads as TGTGCCAGCAGCTTGTATCAGGTGAACACTGAAGCTTTCTTT. Translated: CASSLYQVNTEAFF.

This clone was detected a few times. This sequence joins TRBV7-2 and TRBJ2-1; 10 positions agree with TRBD1. The CDR3 is 15 amino acids. The V gene end was trimmed by 4 bases and the J gene end by 3 bases; junction bases not matched to a gene: 3. Germline CDR1 SGHTA, CDR2 FQGNSA. The CDR3 DNA sequence: TGTGCCAGCAGCTCCCGGACAGGGGGCTACAATGAGCAGTTCTTC. Translated: CASSSRTGGYNEQFF.